Below, 22 T cell receptor beta chains from the same sample are listed, as sequenced in a study of shared clonotypes between healthy human individuals. Sequencing used immunoSEQ multiplex PCR; TCRdb keeps in-frame clones, though not all of them. Of millions of clones listed, about 92% were seen once; the top ten hold about 1.8%. Naive-designated CD8 cells lacked CD45RO, were positively enriched for CCR7, and omitted terminally differentiated effector memory CD45RA+ cells. The source material was naive CD8+ T cells from PBMCs. The receptor set was obtained from a man younger than 30 in good health. Some clones in this sample may be carry-over from other donors' samples.

This chain uses TRBV10-1 with TRBJ1-2; a possible D gene is TRBD1 (5 bases). Germline values: CDR1 WNHNN, CDR2 SYGVQD (reference sequence). V shed 4 bases and J shed 6 bases, with 24 bases lying between them. The CDR3 spans 17 residues. CDR3 sequence reads: CASSVRRGGRRVNGYTF. The CDR3 nucleotides are TGCGCCAGCAGTGTCCGAAGGGGAGGGAGAAGGGTCAATGGCTACACCTTC.

Regarding this clone: Within the sample, other DNA sequences also encode this same CDR3. This rearrangement joins TRBV7-2 to TRBJ2-5, with no clear D. Germline V CDR1 and CDR2: SGHTA, FQGNSA. V gave up 5 bases and J gave up 5 bases, with 9 bases separating them. This CDR3 has 12 residues. The CDR3 region is CASSPRLETQYF. CDR3 bases: TGTGCCAGCAGCCCGCGGTTGGAGACCCAGTACTTC.

CDR3 protein: CASSEELAGVFNEQYF. The CDR3 nucleotides read TGTGCCAGCAGTGAAGAACTAGCGGGAGTTTTCAACGAGCAGTACTTC. The chain couples TRBV6-1 to TRBJ2-7, with TRBD2 matching 11 bases. This CDR3 region has 16 residues. The germline CDR1 and CDR2 sequences are MNHNS and SASEGT. The V and J ends lost 1 base and 5 bases, in that order; junction bases with no gene match: 7.

Comments on this clone: Other DNA sequences from this sample encode an identical CDR3 as well. This chain uses TRBV5-4 with TRBJ1-1, with D tentatively TRBD1 (5 bases). V was cut by 0 bases and J by 1 base, with 7 bases left in between. CDR1 and CDR2 (germline): SGHNT, YYREEE (reference sequence). The CDR3 contains 14 residues. The CDR3 is CASSLVRENTEAFF. The CDR3 region has the DNA TGTGCCAGCAGCTTGGTCAGGGAGAACACTGAAGCTTTCTTT.

This sequence joins TRBV28 and TRBJ1-1; TRBD1 agrees at 12 bases. This CDR3 spans 15 amino acids. V lost 11 bases, J lost 5 bases, and 12 bases stayed unmatched. The germline V gene encodes CDR1 MDHEN and CDR2 SYDVKM. The chain's CDR3 is CAAGDRGLGTTEAFF. CDR3 coding DNA: TGTGCCGCTGGGGACAGGGGGCTGGGGACAACTGAAGCTTTCTTT.

The gene calls are TRBV10-2 and TRBJ1-2; 7 nucleotides align to TRBD1. The CDR3 has 15 residues. Trimming removed 8 bases from V and 4 bases from J; junction bases left unmatched: 13. From germline, CDR1 is WSHSY and CDR2 SAAADI. The CDR3: CASADTRTGGYGYTF. DNA for the CDR3: TGCGCCAGCGCGGACACAAGGACAGGAGGCTATGGCTACACCTTC.

The chain has TRBV5-4 and TRBJ1-1; D remains ambiguous. The V gene lost 5 bases and the J gene lost 3 bases, with 17 bases spanning the gap. CDR1 and CDR2 (germline): SGHNT, YYREEE (reference sequence). This CDR3 comprises 15 residues. The CDR3 DNA follows: TGTGCCAGCAGATACCTTGACAAGGAGGACACTGAAGCTTTCTTT. This translates into CASRYLDKEDTEAFF.

This chain uses TRBV9 with TRBJ2-7; D gene uncertain. In germline, CDR1 is SGDLS, CDR2 YYNGEE. Trimming left V 0 bases short and J 3 bases short, with 13 bases between. The CDR3 runs to 15 residues. CDR3 amino acids: CASSVGSRSDYEQYF. The CDR3 DNA sequence: TGTGCCAGCAGCGTAGGCAGCAGGTCCGACTACGAGCAGTACTTC.

The chain combines TRBV10-3 with TRBJ2-1, with TRBD2 identical over 11 bases. CDR1 and CDR2 (germline): ENHRY, SYGVKD. V lost 8 bases to trimming and J lost 10 bases; unmatched junction nucleotides: 7. The CDR3 length is 13 residues. The CDR3 DNA reads TGTGCCATCGGGACTAGCGGCGGATACGAGCAGTTCTTC. As protein: CAIGTSGGYEQFF.

The chain links TRBV9 to TRBJ2-5, with D perhaps being TRBD1 or TRBD2 (5 bases each). The V and J ends lost 0 bases and 5 bases respectively, with 11 bases between them. Germline V gene lookup returns CDR1 SGDLS and CDR2 YYNGEE. CDR3 length equals 14 residues. The chain's CDR3 is CASSVGGPRETQYF. The CDR3 nucleotides read TGTGCCAGCAGCGTAGGGGGACCGAGGGAGACCCAGTACTTC.

This chain uses TRBV6-5 with TRBJ2-2; D ambiguous. The CDR3 runs 14 residues. CDR1 MNHEY and CDR2 SVGAGI come from the germline V gene. The V end was cut by 8 bases, the J end by 3 bases, with 13 bases between. The CDR3 DNA follows: TGTGCCAGCGGCCCGGACCGGGACACCGGGGAGCTGTTTTTT. Translation gives CASGPDRDTGELFF.

The rearrangement links TRBV2 to TRBJ2-7, with D tentatively TRBD1 (6 bases). Germline V lookup: CDR1 SNHLY, CDR2 FYNNEI. The CDR3 loop spans 13 amino acids. Trimming left V 7 bases short and J 3 bases short, with 13 bases between. In nucleotides, the CDR3 is TGTGCCAGCACGGACAGAGATAACTACGAGCAGTACTTC. The encoded protein is CASTDRDNYEQYF.

The rearrangement joins TRBV4-1 to TRBJ2-1; 9 bases line up with TRBD1. This CDR3 has 20 amino acids. The ends lost 0 bases at V and 0 bases at J; junction bases unmatched: 12. Germline V lookup: CDR1 MGHRA, CDR2 YSYEKL. The CDR3 DNA reads TGCGCCAGCAGCCAAGATCACGGACAGGGGCTGCTCTACTCCTACAATGAGCAGTTCTTC. It encodes CASSQDHGQGLLYSYNEQFF.

About this clone itself: Germline is not matched at one junction end, which may reflect a read error. For the CDR3, the DNA is TGTGCCGGCAGCTTATCCCTGAGGGGGGATCCCAATGAAAAACTGTTTTTT. It codes for CAGSLSLRGDPNEKLFF. The V gene is TRBV28, the J gene TRBJ1-4; the D gene is possibly TRBD1 (6 bases). This CDR3 contains 17 residues. The germline V gene has CDR1 MDHEN and CDR2 SYDVKM.

The V call is TRBV27, the J call TRBJ2-5, with 7 bases aligning to TRBD1. Germline CDR1 MNHEY, CDR2 SMNVEV (reference sequence). This CDR3 has 14 residues. The V and J ends lost 5 bases and 4 bases, in that order; junction bases with no gene match: 7. CDR3 loop: CASSARDSRETQYF. The CDR3 DNA follows: TGTGCCAGCAGTGCCCGGGACAGCAGAGAGACCCAGTACTTC.

The rearrangement links TRBV4-1 to TRBJ2-7, with D possibly matching TRBD2 (6 bases). There are 15 residues in the CDR3. Trimming removed 1 base from V and 2 bases from J, with 12 bases in between. Germline V gives CDR1 MGHRA, CDR2 YSYEKL. The CDR3: CASSQVAGPTYEQYF. In DNA form, the CDR3 reads TGCGCCAGCAGCCAAGTTGCGGGACCTACCTACGAGCAGTACTTC.

This sequence joins TRBV29-1 and TRBJ1-1, with a tentative D call TRBD1 (5 bases). V lost 6 bases and J 5 bases, leaving 10 bases between the germline ends. Germline CDR1 reads SQVTM; CDR2 reads ANQGSEA. The CDR3 is 11 amino acids. For the CDR3, the DNA is TGCAGCGTGGGGGTGGGGACTGAAGCTTTCTTT. Its translation: CSVGVGTEAFF.

As to this clone: Other DNA sequences in the same sample also yield this CDR3. The J gene is TRBJ2-7, the V gene TRBV27; D perhaps matches TRBD2 (5 bases). Trimming removed 6 bases from V and 4 bases from J, with 13 bases in between. The CDR3 covers 13 residues. The germline CDR1 and CDR2 sequences are MNHEY and SMNVEV (reference sequence). CDR3: CASSPGISYEQYF. The CDR3 DNA follows: TGTGCCAGCAGCCCGGGGATCAGTTACGAGCAGTACTTC.

This clone was recorded only once. The chain is built from TRBV11-2 and TRBJ2-3; 7 bases align to TRBD1. The CDR3 has 17 residues. V dropped 5 bases and J dropped 0; count of bases not matched to a gene: 11. Germline V gene lookup returns CDR1 SGHAT and CDR2 FQNNGV. The CDR3, as DNA: TGTGCCAGCAGCCTCCTGAGGGGGCGACGGAGCACAGATACGCAGTATTTT. It yields the protein CASSLLRGRRSTDTQYF.

A single count supports this clone. This same CDR3 is encoded by further DNA sequences in the sample. The CDR3 nucleotides are TGTGCCAGCAGCCCGCCGGGAACAGATACGCAGTATTTT. Protein sequence: CASSPPGTDTQYF. This chain connects TRBV7-9 to TRBJ2-3, with D perhaps TRBD2 (5 bases). The germline V gene has CDR1 SEHNR and CDR2 FQNEAQ (reference sequence). The ends were cut back, 5 bases at V and 3 bases at J, with 9 bases in the middle. The CDR3 loop spans 13 amino acids.

V is TRBV7-2 and J is TRBJ2-1; 7 bases fit TRBD1. The germline gives CDR1 SGHTA, CDR2 FQGNSA. Unmatched junction bases numbered 8, after V lost 5 bases and J lost 7 bases. The CDR3 runs 14 residues. The CDR3 DNA reads as TGTGCCAGCAGCGACGGACAGGCTACTAATGAGCAGTTCTTC. Residues: CASSDGQATNEQFF.

This sequence joins TRBV10-3 and TRBJ2-7, with TRBD2 matching over 12 bases. Germline CDR1 reads ENHRY; CDR2 reads SYGVKD. Trimming took 3 bases from V and 3 from J; bases not matched to a gene: 3. The CDR3 covers 15 residues. DNA for the CDR3: TGTGCCATCAGTGAAATGACTAGCGGGAGCTACGAGCAGTACTTC. Its protein product is CAISEMTSGSYEQYF.